The source of this TCR beta chain is a study of spatial heterogeneity in lung cancer. Across the whole study: As counted in raw reads, each unique TCR and UMI combination appeared more than ten times on average. Study-wide results and caveats: Ubiquitous expanded tumor TCRs surfaced in blood more at resection than they did at follow-up.

Time point specified: sample taken at primary tumor resection. Unsorted tumor, nontumor lung tissue or cryopreserved PBMC supplied the whole RNA. Patients with untreated early-stage non-small cell lung cancer, numbering approximately 70, were the donors. The study tagged each TCR cDNA molecule with a unique molecular identifier. TCRdb passed the 5' RACE reads through MiXCR, listing each CDR3 protein once. Among some 37,000 distinct CDR3 sequences listed, 6.5% to 9.5% were seen once. The CDR3 extends over 14 amino acids. The germline gives CDR1 SGHTA, CDR2 FQGNSA. Trimming stripped 2 bases from V and 1 base from J, with 8 bases between. This clonotype was detected only a few times. Its antigen is still unknown.

The origin of this receptor is a male donor with early-stage non-small cell lung cancer. The chain combines TRBV7-2 with TRBJ1-1; D is unclear. The material was PBMCs, obtained at surgery. The CDR3 coding sequence is TGTGCCAGCAGCTTAATGGCAGGGAACACTGAAGCTTTCTTT. Translated, it gives CASSLMAGNTEAFF.